Presented here are 10 T cell receptor beta chains from one specimen sequenced in a study of cytotoxic CD8 clonotypes in ibrutinib-treated CLL. Sequencing was performed with immunoSEQ multiplex PCR; in TCRdb, only in-frame clones are kept and a portion is missing. This table holds 110,000 to 150,000 clones, 76% found once. The sequenced sample was PBMCs, obtained after 24 months of ibrutinib treatment. These receptors all stem from a human donor with chronic lymphocytic leukemia.

V gene TRBV7-8 combines with J gene TRBJ1-1, with D tentatively TRBD1 (5 bases). Germline V gene lookup returns CDR1 SGHVS and CDR2 FQNEAQ. This CDR3 has 11 residues. Trimming took off 5 bases at V and 8 bases at J, with 9 bases between the two ends. The CDR3 sequence is CASSRTPEAFF. For the CDR3, the DNA is TGTGCCAGCAGCCGGACACCCGAAGCTTTCTTT.

The rearrangement links TRBV5-4 to TRBJ2-2; D is uncertain. The length of the CDR3 is 15 residues. Germline loops: CDR1 SGHNT, CDR2 YYREEE (reference sequence). The ends were cut back, 6 bases at V and 2 bases at J, with 14 bases in the middle. The CDR3 here is CASTSSVLNTGELFF. In DNA, the CDR3 is TGTGCCAGCACCTCCTCGGTCCTCAACACCGGGGAGCTGTTTTTT.

The V call is TRBV27, the J call TRBJ1-3, with D maybe TRBD1 (6 bases). CDR3 size: 16 residues. V lost 5 bases to trimming and J lost 2 bases, with 16 bases between them. Per the germline V gene, CDR1 is MNHEY and CDR2 is SMNVEV (reference sequence). CDR3 sequence (DNA): TGTGCCAGCAGTCCCAGGGGATACGGGCCTGGAAACACCATATATTTT. It yields the protein CASSPRGYGPGNTIYF.

The chain links TRBV11-2 to TRBJ2-2; D is perhaps TRBD2 (6 bases). CDR1 and CDR2 from the germline V gene are SGHAT and FQNNGV. This CDR3 has 14 amino acids. Trimming pared 7 bases from V and 3 bases from J, leaving 12 bases between. CDR3 coding DNA: TGTGCCAGCACCCCGGAGGGGTACACCGGGGAGCTGTTTTTT. Its translation is CASTPEGYTGELFF.

The V call is TRBV7-9, the J call TRBJ1-2, with TRBD1 matching 11 bases. Germline V gives CDR1 SEHNR, CDR2 FQNEAQ (reference sequence). V was clipped by 4 bases and J by 3 bases; unmatched bases: 4. CDR3 size: 15 residues. The chain's CDR3 is CASSSGQGADYGYTF. The CDR3 bases are TGTGCCAGCAGCTCAGGACAGGGGGCTGACTATGGCTACACCTTC.

The V and J genes are TRBV2 and TRBJ2-2, with 7 bases identical to TRBD1. Germline CDR1 reads SNHLY; CDR2 reads FYNNEI. CDR3 size: 16 residues. Unmatched junction bases numbered 12, after V lost 7 bases and J lost 4 bases. The CDR3 loop reads CASTPGTARGTGELFF. As DNA, the CDR3 is TGTGCCAGCACTCCCGGGACAGCCCGCGGCACCGGGGAGCTGTTTTTT.

V and J are TRBV7-2 and TRBJ2-3; 10 bases map to TRBD2. Losses at the gene ends were 1 base for V and 6 bases for J; bases not matched to a gene: 10. This CDR3 contains 17 residues. CDR1 is SGHTA and CDR2 is FQGNSA in the germline V gene. The CDR3 is CASSLDLGTSVSDTQYF. For the CDR3, the DNA is TGTGCCAGCAGCTTAGACTTGGGGACTAGCGTGAGTGATACGCAGTATTTT. The variable domain in full, completed from reference TRBV7-2 and TRBJ2-3, reads GAGVSQSPSNKVTEKGKDVELRCDPISGHTALYWYRQSLGQGLEFLIYFQGNSAPDKSGLPSDRFSAERTGGSVSTLTIQRTQQEDSAVYLCASSLDLGTSVSDTQYFGPGTRLTVL.

The chain is built from TRBV6-6 and TRBJ2-2; the D gene is possibly TRBD2 (5 bases). Trimming cost V 8 bases and J 7 bases, with 17 bases left between them. Per the germline V gene, CDR1 is MNHNY and CDR2 is SVGAGI (reference sequence). This CDR3 has 14 amino acids. The CDR3 spells CASLIPGRGGELFF. For the CDR3, the DNA is TGTGCCAGCCTTATCCCGGGCCGGGGCGGGGAGCTGTTTTTT.

The V and J genes are TRBV11-3 and TRBJ2-1; D tentatively fits TRBD1 or TRBD2 (5 bases each). This CDR3 spans 14 amino acids. Germline V CDR1 and CDR2: SGHNT, YENEEA. The V end lost 4 bases, the J end lost 0 bases, and 7 bases lay between the germline ends. The CDR3 sequence is CASSWGSSYNEQFF. CDR3 coding DNA: TGTGCCAGCAGCTGGGGGAGCTCCTACAATGAGCAGTTCTTC.

The J gene is TRBJ2-5, the V gene TRBV7-2; D remains unclear. CDR3 size: 13 residues. Looked up from germline, CDR1 is SGHTA and CDR2 is FQGNSA. V dropped 5 bases and J dropped 3 bases, with 10 bases sitting between them. CDR3 in DNA: TGTGCCAGCAGCCGCGACTTCGAAGAGACCCAGTACTTC. Its protein is CASSRDFEETQYF.